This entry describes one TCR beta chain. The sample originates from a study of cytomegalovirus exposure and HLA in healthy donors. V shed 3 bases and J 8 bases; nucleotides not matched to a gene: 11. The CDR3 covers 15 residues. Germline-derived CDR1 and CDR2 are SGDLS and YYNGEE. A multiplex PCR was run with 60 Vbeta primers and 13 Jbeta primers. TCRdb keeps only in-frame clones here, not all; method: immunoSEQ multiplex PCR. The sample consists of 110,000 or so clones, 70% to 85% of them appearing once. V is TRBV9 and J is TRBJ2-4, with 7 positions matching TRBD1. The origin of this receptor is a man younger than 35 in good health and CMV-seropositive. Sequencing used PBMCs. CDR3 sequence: CASSARQGRLDIQYF. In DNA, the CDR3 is TGTGCCAGCAGCGCCCGACAGGGCAGGCTGGACATTCAGTACTTC.